The present TCR beta chain was sequenced within a study of spatial heterogeneity in lung cancer (dated by TCRdb to between 2019 and 2020). Turning to the overall study: Beta-chain transcripts were consistently detected in greater numbers than alpha-chain transcripts, which likely reflects a higher abundance of beta-chain transcripts. The study quantitatively compared TCR alpha and beta repertoires across multiple tumor regions, matched nontumor lung and blood in non-small cell lung cancer. Both alpha and beta chains were TCR-sequenced in samples taken at surgery, namely 220 tumor regions, fewer than 80 matched nontumor lung samples and around 53 PBMC samples. In the raw uncorrected reads, each unique combination of TCR and UMI appeared more than ten times on average. Nonsynonymous mutation counts, determined by whole-exome sequencing of tumor tissue, were related to TCR repertoire features.

Libraries were built with 5' RACE. Sequenced on a NextSeq 500. To allow correction of PCR and sequencing errors, the TCR library protocol tagged every TCR cDNA molecule with a unique molecular identifier. Processing in the source paper ran as follows. TCR identification, UMI-based error correction and CDR3 extraction were all carried out with Decombinator tools. TCRs above a frequency of 2 per 1,000, corresponding to the top 1% of the tumor frequency distribution, were defined as expanded. Rényi diversity was computed with the R vegan package after subsampling each repertoire 100 times to 5,000 TCRs. CDR3 similarity networks were built from amino acid triplet string-kernel similarity, connecting CDR3s with pairwise similarity above 0.82. TCRdb reprocessed the public reads (quality trimming at Q25 with fastp, clone calling with MiXCR) and kept in-frame beta chains. Every CDR3 protein is listed once, alongside the most common genes and DNA of its rows. The V and J calls were determined by TCRdb, not by the authors. Within this sample are 70,000 to 90,000 distinct CDR3 sequences, with roughly 13% of them counted one time only. The ten most abundant clones make up 5.5% to 7.5% of the sample.

As for this clonotype: The antigen it binds to is not known. Per-base quality was not reported, and no clone a single base away is much larger than it.

The junction shows trimming of 6 bases on V and 4 bases on J, and the gene matches do not reach 4 bases of it. Taken from cysteine to phenylalanine, the CDR3 has 14 residues. The DNA shown is the 42-base CDR3, in frame from base 1. From a lookup of the germline V gene, CDR1 and CDR2 are WSHSY and SAAADI. Broad study findings and their caveats: Ubiquitous expanded tumor TCRs were found in blood more often at tumor resection than at routine follow-up. Confirming at a functional level the hypothesis that regional TCRs recognize regional mutations was considered to require additional single-cell paired TCR alpha and beta sequencing.

The intended sense of this specimen's time point label: sample taken at primary tumor resection. For TCR sequencing, whole RNA was extracted from tumor and nontumor lung tissue, or from cryopreserved PBMC samples, and no cell sorting was done. Donors were around 69 patients with early-stage, untreated non-small cell lung cancer from the lung TRACERx cohort. Only patients with enough RNA available from two or more tumor regions were chosen for TCR sequencing. The rearranged segments are TRBV10-2 and TRBJ1-5; TRBD1 fits 9 bases in the junction. The sequences come from PBMCs, collected at surgery. The source of this sequence is a male donor with early-stage non-small cell lung cancer. The sequenced DNA is TGCGCCAGCAGAAGACAGGGGGGGAATCAGCCCCAGCATTTT. It codes for CASRRQGGNQPQHF.